These T cell receptor beta chains were read from a single sample in a study of blood T cell repertoires in COVID-19. The assay was immunoSEQ multiplex PCR, and TCRdb's table has in-frame clones only and misses some. This table holds 210,000 or so clones, around 80% found once. Sequences were obtained from peripheral blood. These TCRs come from a man aged 45 to 65 with active or convalescent COVID-19. The CDR3 runs from the conserved cysteine through the conserved F or W. Each record gives: CDR3 protein, CDR3 DNA, clone size, J gene, CDR3 length, V gene, D gene. The D gene is left open where the match is weak. Size tells how often a clone was seen (once, few, many) or the class of an expanded clone, and some rows leave it out.

CDR3 protein: CASSLILAQAGTQYF
CDR3 DNA: TGTGCCAGCAGCTTAATTCTAGCCCAGGCCGGGACCCAGTACTTC
clone size: -
J gene: TRBJ2-5
CDR3 length: 15
V gene: TRBV7-3
D gene: -

CDR3 protein: CASSLTERTEAFF
CDR3 DNA: TGTGCCAGCAGTTTGACAGAAAGAACTGAAGCTTTCTTT
clone size: -
J gene: TRBJ1-1
CDR3 length: 13
V gene: TRBV12-3/TRBV12-4
D gene: -

CDR3 protein: CASSVTGGAGYGYTF
CDR3 DNA: TGTGCCAGCAGCGTAACAGGGGGCGCGGGCTATGGCTACACCTTC
clone size: -
J gene: TRBJ1-2
CDR3 length: 15
V gene: TRBV7-2
D gene: TRBD1

CDR3 protein: CASSGQENQPQHF
CDR3 DNA: TGTGCCAGTAGCGGACAGGAAAATCAGCCCCAGCATTTT
clone size: -
J gene: TRBJ1-5
CDR3 length: 13
V gene: TRBV19
D gene: TRBD1

CDR3 protein: CASSRVSRPQETQYF
CDR3 DNA: TGCGCCAGCAGCCGGGTGTCGAGGCCCCAAGAGACCCAGTACTTC
clone size: -
J gene: TRBJ2-5
CDR3 length: 15
V gene: TRBV5-1
D gene: -

CDR3 protein: CSVEANPNQPQHF
CDR3 DNA: TGCAGCGTTGAAGCTAATCCGAATCAGCCCCAGCATTTT
clone size: -
J gene: TRBJ1-5
CDR3 length: 13
V gene: TRBV29-1
D gene: -

CDR3 protein: CASSAQGDNEKLFF
CDR3 DNA: TGTGCCAGTAGTGCACAGGGAGATAATGAAAAACTGTTTTTT
clone size: -
J gene: TRBJ1-4
CDR3 length: 14
V gene: TRBV19
D gene: -

CDR3 protein: CASSKDFCTEAFF
CDR3 DNA: TGTGCCAGCAGCAAAGATTTCTGCACTGAAGCTTTCTTT
clone size: -
J gene: TRBJ1-1
CDR3 length: 13
V gene: TRBV21-1
D gene: -

CDR3 protein: CASSQSTGYTEAFF
CDR3 DNA: TGTGCCAGCAGCCAATCTACGGGGTACACTGAAGCTTTCTTT
clone size: once
J gene: TRBJ1-1
CDR3 length: 14
V gene: TRBV16
D gene: -

CDR3 protein: CASNRGGGYTF
CDR3 DNA: TGTGCCAGCAATCGAGGAGGTGGCTACACCTTC
clone size: many
J gene: TRBJ1-2
CDR3 length: 11
V gene: TRBV2
D gene: -

CDR3 protein: CAWSVGEAGLGGGYTF
CDR3 DNA: TGTGCCTGGAGTGTAGGAGAGGCTGGCCTAGGGGGTGGCTACACCTTC
clone size: -
J gene: TRBJ1-2
CDR3 length: 16
V gene: TRBV30
D gene: -

CDR3 protein: CAISESGRAGEETQYF
CDR3 DNA: TGTGCCATCAGTGAGTCGGGTCGGGCAGGGGAAGAGACCCAGTACTTC
clone size: -
J gene: TRBJ2-5
CDR3 length: 16
V gene: TRBV10-3
D gene: -

CDR3 protein: CASSIDPGKNSPLHF
CDR3 DNA: TGTGCCAGTAGTATAGATCCAGGGAAAAATTCACCCCTCCACTTT
clone size: -
J gene: TRBJ1-6
CDR3 length: 15
V gene: TRBV19
D gene: -

CDR3 protein: CAVHRVTEAFF
CDR3 DNA: TGTGCCGTCCACAGGGTAACTGAAGCTTTCTTT
clone size: -
J gene: TRBJ1-1
CDR3 length: 11
V gene: TRBV30
D gene: -

CDR3 protein: CATSRDGLGQGPEAFF
CDR3 DNA: TGTGCCACCAGCAGAGATGGCTTGGGACAGGGTCCTGAAGCTTTCTTT
clone size: -
J gene: TRBJ1-1
CDR3 length: 16
V gene: TRBV15
D gene: TRBD1

CDR3 protein: CASSWGWGTAKETQYF
CDR3 DNA: TGTGCCAGCAGTTGGGGGTGGGGGACTGCCAAAGAGACCCAGTACTTC
clone size: few
J gene: TRBJ2-5
CDR3 length: 16
V gene: TRBV27
D gene: -

CDR3 protein: CSASASFLNYGYTF
CDR3 DNA: TGCAGTGCTAGTGCGTCTTTTCTAAACTATGGCTACACCTTC
clone size: -
J gene: TRBJ1-2
CDR3 length: 14
V gene: TRBV20-1
D gene: -

CDR3 protein: CASSPGVVGKNIQYF
CDR3 DNA: TGTGCCAGCAGCCCAGGGGTTGTTGGGAAAAACATTCAGTACTTC
clone size: -
J gene: TRBJ2-4
CDR3 length: 15
V gene: TRBV7-2
D gene: -

CDR3 protein: CASSIDRGIGNEQFF
CDR3 DNA: TGTGCCAGTAGTATCGACAGGGGTATAGGCAATGAGCAGTTCTTC
clone size: -
J gene: TRBJ2-1
CDR3 length: 15
V gene: TRBV19
D gene: TRBD1

CDR3 protein: CAFTAGGYGYTF
CDR3 DNA: TGTGCCTTCACTGCGGGGGGCTATGGCTACACCTTC
clone size: -
J gene: TRBJ1-2
CDR3 length: 12
V gene: TRBV30
D gene: -

CDR3 protein: CASRYGQPIGEQYF
CDR3 DNA: TGTGCCAGCAGATATGGACAGCCGATCGGCGAGCAGTACTTC
clone size: -
J gene: TRBJ2-7
CDR3 length: 14
V gene: TRBV6-5
D gene: -

CDR3 protein: CASSQGGPREYGYTF
CDR3 DNA: TGCGCCAGCAGCCAGGGGGGTCCCAGAGAGTATGGCTACACCTTC
clone size: -
J gene: TRBJ1-2
CDR3 length: 15
V gene: TRBV4-3
D gene: -

CDR3 protein: CASTRARLAGPTNTGELFF
CDR3 DNA: TGTGCCAGTACTAGGGCGAGACTAGCGGGACCTACGAACACCGGGGAGCTGTTTTTT
clone size: -
J gene: TRBJ2-2
CDR3 length: 19
V gene: TRBV19
D gene: TRBD2

CDR3 protein: CASSFDNNEQFF
CDR3 DNA: TGTGCCAGCAGTTTTGACAACAATGAGCAGTTCTTC
clone size: -
J gene: TRBJ2-1
CDR3 length: 12
V gene: TRBV28
D gene: -

CDR3 protein: CASIREANTGELFF
CDR3 DNA: TGTGCCAGCATAAGGGAGGCGAACACCGGGGAGCTGTTTTTT
clone size: -
J gene: TRBJ2-2
CDR3 length: 14
V gene: TRBV2
D gene: -

CDR3 protein: CASSLKLSGANVLTF
CDR3 DNA: TGTGCCAGCAGTTTGAAGCTCTCTGGGGCCAACGTCCTGACTTTC
clone size: -
J gene: TRBJ2-6
CDR3 length: 15
V gene: TRBV28
D gene: -

CDR3 protein: CASSRDRGFYNEQFF
CDR3 DNA: TGTGCCAGCAGTCGCGACAGGGGGTTCTACAATGAGCAGTTCTTC
clone size: once
J gene: TRBJ2-1
CDR3 length: 15
V gene: TRBV6-6
D gene: TRBD1

CDR3 protein: CASSQGPLGRDTEAFF
CDR3 DNA: TGTGCCAGCAGCCAAGGTCCTCTAGGGAGGGACACTGAAGCTTTCTTT
clone size: -
J gene: TRBJ1-1
CDR3 length: 16
V gene: TRBV3-1/TRBV3-2
D gene: -

CDR3 protein: CASKVEEIYNSPLHF
CDR3 DNA: TGTGCCAGCAAAGTAGAAGAGATATATAATTCACCCCTCCACTTT
clone size: -
J gene: TRBJ1-6
CDR3 length: 15
V gene: TRBV6-5
D gene: -

CDR3 protein: CAWSVRERDTQYF
CDR3 DNA: TGTGCCTGGAGTGTACGAGAGAGGGATACGCAGTATTTT
clone size: once
J gene: TRBJ2-3
CDR3 length: 13
V gene: TRBV30
D gene: -

CDR3 protein: CASSLGGLAGQSYEQYF
CDR3 DNA: TGTGCCAGCAGCTTGGGAGGGCTAGCGGGGCAATCCTACGAGCAGTACTTC
clone size: -
J gene: TRBJ2-7
CDR3 length: 17
V gene: TRBV5-6
D gene: TRBD2

CDR3 protein: CASSLSGGETQYF
CDR3 DNA: TGTGCCAGCAGTTTAAGCGGGGGGGAGACCCAGTACTTC
clone size: -
J gene: TRBJ2-5
CDR3 length: 13
V gene: TRBV28
D gene: TRBD2

CDR3 protein: CASSPLGRDRVPEQYF
CDR3 DNA: TGTGCCAGCAGCCCCCTGGGCCGGGACAGGGTGCCCGAGCAGTACTTC
clone size: once
J gene: TRBJ2-7
CDR3 length: 16
V gene: TRBV14
D gene: TRBD1

CDR3 protein: CASSTDRISGNEQFF
CDR3 DNA: TGTGCCAGCAGCACGGACAGAATCTCTGGTAATGAGCAGTTCTTC
clone size: -
J gene: TRBJ2-1
CDR3 length: 15
V gene: TRBV6-5
D gene: -

CDR3 protein: CASSLFGVGANTEAFF
CDR3 DNA: TGTGCCAGCAGTTTATTCGGTGTAGGGGCGAACACTGAAGCTTTCTTT
clone size: -
J gene: TRBJ1-1
CDR3 length: 16
V gene: TRBV27
D gene: -

CDR3 protein: CASIPSAGGGTDTQYF
CDR3 DNA: TGTGCCAGCATCCCCTCTGCGGGCGGTGGCACAGATACGCAGTATTTT
clone size: few
J gene: TRBJ2-3
CDR3 length: 16
V gene: TRBV28
D gene: -

CDR3 protein: CASSLQTSVEYQETQYF
CDR3 DNA: TGTGCCAGCAGCCTCCAAACTAGCGTCGAGTACCAAGAGACCCAGTACTTC
clone size: -
J gene: TRBJ2-5
CDR3 length: 17
V gene: TRBV7-9
D gene: TRBD2

CDR3 protein: CATWDSPSNQPQHF
CDR3 DNA: TGTGCCACTTGGGACAGTCCTAGCAATCAGCCCCAGCATTTT
clone size: -
J gene: TRBJ1-5
CDR3 length: 14
V gene: TRBV19
D gene: TRBD1

CDR3 protein: CASSWKGQETQYF
CDR3 DNA: TGTGCCAGCTCTTGGAAGGGGCAAGAGACCCAGTACTTC
clone size: -
J gene: TRBJ2-5
CDR3 length: 13
V gene: TRBV2
D gene: -

CDR3 protein: CASSFQGDTQYF
CDR3 DNA: TGTGCCAGCAGCTTCCAGGGGGATACGCAGTATTTT
clone size: -
J gene: TRBJ2-3
CDR3 length: 12
V gene: TRBV5-5
D gene: -

CDR3 protein: CASSYRDVRNEKLFF
CDR3 DNA: TGTGCCAGCAGTTACCGGGATGTAAGGAATGAAAAACTGTTTTTT
clone size: -
J gene: TRBJ1-4
CDR3 length: 15
V gene: TRBV6-5
D gene: -

CDR3 protein: CAWSAGGVQETQYF
CDR3 DNA: TGTGCCTGGAGTGCCGGGGGGGTTCAGGAGACCCAGTACTTC
clone size: few
J gene: TRBJ2-5
CDR3 length: 14
V gene: TRBV30
D gene: TRBD2

CDR3 protein: CASSWGQASSGANVLTF
CDR3 DNA: TGTGCCAGCAGCTGGGGACAGGCGTCCTCTGGGGCCAACGTCCTGACTTTC
clone size: -
J gene: TRBJ2-6
CDR3 length: 17
V gene: TRBV5-6
D gene: TRBD1

CDR3 protein: CAIRRTGDEKLFF
CDR3 DNA: TGTGCCATCAGGCGGACAGGGGATGAAAAACTGTTTTTT
clone size: once
J gene: TRBJ1-4
CDR3 length: 13
V gene: TRBV10-3
D gene: TRBD1

CDR3 protein: CASSSSGEGTPLHF
CDR3 DNA: TGTGCCAGCAGTTCCTCTGGGGAGGGAACACCCCTCCACTTT
clone size: -
J gene: TRBJ1-6
CDR3 length: 14
V gene: TRBV28
D gene: -

CDR3 protein: CASSLNGGALSETQYF
CDR3 DNA: TGTGCCAGCAGCTTGAATGGGGGGGCTTTATCGGAGACCCAGTACTTC
clone size: -
J gene: TRBJ2-5
CDR3 length: 16
V gene: TRBV11-3
D gene: -

CDR3 protein: CATSVDSKPYNEQFF
CDR3 DNA: TGCGCCACCTCAGTGGACTCTAAGCCCTACAATGAGCAGTTCTTC
clone size: -
J gene: TRBJ2-1
CDR3 length: 15
V gene: TRBV5-1
D gene: -

CDR3 protein: CASSLGISAGTSVETQYF
CDR3 DNA: TGTGCCAGCAGCTTAGGCATCTCCGCCGGGACTAGCGTAGAGACCCAGTACTTC
clone size: -
J gene: TRBJ2-5
CDR3 length: 18
V gene: TRBV11-2
D gene: TRBD2

CDR3 protein: CASSQDGSGANVLTF
CDR3 DNA: TGCGCCAGCAGCCAAGATGGCTCCGGGGCCAACGTCCTGACTTTC
clone size: few
J gene: TRBJ2-6
CDR3 length: 15
V gene: TRBV4-3
D gene: -

CDR3 protein: CASSPKPGHPATNEKLFF
CDR3 DNA: TGTGCCAGCAGCCCGAAGCCGGGACACCCAGCAACTAATGAAAAACTGTTTTTT
clone size: -
J gene: TRBJ1-4
CDR3 length: 18
V gene: TRBV7-2
D gene: -

CDR3 protein: CASSIRGQGVNYGYTF
CDR3 DNA: TGTGCCAGTAGTATTCGAGGACAGGGGGTAAACTATGGCTACACCTTC
clone size: -
J gene: TRBJ1-2
CDR3 length: 16
V gene: TRBV19
D gene: TRBD1

CDR3 protein: CASSFRQGKNYGYTF
CDR3 DNA: TGTGCCAGCAGCTTCAGACAGGGGAAGAACTATGGCTACACCTTC
clone size: -
J gene: TRBJ1-2
CDR3 length: 15
V gene: TRBV11-2
D gene: TRBD1

CDR3 protein: CASSLDRVSGANVLTF
CDR3 DNA: TGTGCCAGCAGCTTGGACAGAGTCTCTGGGGCCAACGTCCTGACTTTC
clone size: -
J gene: TRBJ2-6
CDR3 length: 16
V gene: TRBV11-2
D gene: -

CDR3 protein: CASSLRHGTYEQYF
CDR3 DNA: TGTGCCAGCAGCCTACGACACGGTACCTACGAGCAGTACTTC
clone size: -
J gene: TRBJ2-7
CDR3 length: 14
V gene: TRBV3-1/TRBV3-2
D gene: -

CDR3 protein: CASSNIAGGYNEQFF
CDR3 DNA: TGTGCCAGCAGCAACATAGCGGGAGGTTACAATGAGCAGTTCTTC
clone size: medium-sized
J gene: TRBJ2-1
CDR3 length: 15
V gene: TRBV7-3
D gene: TRBD2

CDR3 protein: CASSQDRDTEAFF
CDR3 DNA: TGTGCCAGCAGCCAAGACAGGGACACTGAAGCTTTCTTT
clone size: once
J gene: TRBJ1-1
CDR3 length: 13
V gene: TRBV16
D gene: TRBD1

CDR3 protein: CASSQDRAGNTIYF
CDR3 DNA: TGTGCCAGCAGCCAAGATCGAGCTGGAAACACCATATATTTT
clone size: -
J gene: TRBJ1-3
CDR3 length: 14
V gene: TRBV4-2
D gene: -

CDR3 protein: CASSDDRVDYGYTF
CDR3 DNA: TGTGCCAGTAGTGATGACAGGGTTGACTATGGCTACACCTTC
clone size: -
J gene: TRBJ1-2
CDR3 length: 14
V gene: TRBV19
D gene: TRBD1